This TCR beta chain appears in the sequencing data of a study of post-analysis software for immune sequencing data (dated by TCRdb to between 2014 and 2016). With regard to the full study: Relapsing-remitting, secondary progressive and progressive-relapsing multiple sclerosis were recorded as disease courses, and subtype annotation was lacking for some patients. The patient repertoires were compared against some twelve previously published healthy control repertoires obtained from donors aged about 6 to 28 years. A subset of samples was prepared in parallel using single-end sample barcoding, then pooled and co-amplified after Illumina adapter ligation.

The library was prepared using PCR. The instrument given in TCRdb is Illumina HiSeq 2500. To reduce PCR and sequencing biases, unique molecular identifiers were built into the TCR beta cDNA libraries. Some 500,000 cDNA molecules were obtained per 1 to 10 million input T cells, so each molecule approximated one T cell. The patient libraries were prepared and sequenced with the same protocol used for the earlier healthy control dataset. Samples belonging to the same batch were prepared together, multiplexed and sequenced on a shared HiSeq lane. As for the original processing: MIGEC handled the raw barcoded reads, throwing out single-read molecular identifier groups before consensus assembly and CDR3 extraction. Clonotype tables were post-analysed with VDJtools, normalizing diversity by down-sampling all datasets to the smallest sample size. To correct batch-related cross-sample contamination, repertoire overlap clustering matched CDR3 amino acid sequences but not nucleotide sequences. Starting from the raw public reads, TCRdb applied fastp trimming at Q25, assembled clones with MiXCR and retained in-frame beta chains. Duplicate CDR3 protein sequences are folded into a single record with the most common DNA and genes. Clone size and V and J calls follow TCRdb, not the original study. This sample comprises roughly 700,000 distinct CDR3 sequences, about 32% of them detected only once. The ten largest clones take up roughly 0.53% of the sample.

To demonstrate the VDJtools post-analysis software, TCR beta repertoires were profiled from the peripheral blood of roughly 14 young patients with multiple sclerosis. The patients with multiple sclerosis were children and adolescents between 6 and 15 years of age. Comments on this clonotype: The specificity of this receptor is unknown. There are no base qualities to consult, and no much larger clone falls within one base.

What the work shows at the level of the full study, not this receptor alone: The control group was slightly older than the multiple sclerosis patient group. Patients showed significantly higher frequencies than controls for several TRBV segments, among them TRBV5-6, TRBV5-1 and TRBV20-1. Direct clustering with F measure revealed strong co-clustering of samples prepared in the same batch, which led to a batch-effect correction. Normalized Chao1 diversity was significantly lower in multiple sclerosis patients than controls, suggesting substantial peripheral T-cell clonal expansion.

The CDR3 holds 14 amino acids from the cysteine to the phenylalanine. Here the CDR3 DNA is all that survives: 42 bases in frame from base 1. Trimming removed 0 bases from V and 13 bases from J, leaving 17 bases between the germline ends. In the germline V gene, CDR1 corresponds to SGHRS and CDR2 to YFSETQ. This clonotype was sampled from a girl between 5 and 17 years old with multiple sclerosis. This receptor chain uses TRBV5-1 and TRBJ2-4; D gene: possibly TRBD1, on 6 matching bases. The sample comprised blood. The base sequence is TGCGCCAGCAGCTTGGACGGCCAGGGGAAGGGGCAGTACTTC. Translated, this is CASSLDGQGKGQYF. Supplemented by the reference TRBV5-1 and TRBJ2-4 proteins around the CDR3, the complete variable domain is KAGVTQTPRYLIKTRGQQVTLSCSPISGHRSVSWYQQTPGQGLQFLFEYFSETQRNKGNFPGRFSGRQFSNSRSEMNVSTLELGDSALYLCASSLDGQGKGQYFGAGTRLSVL.